The clone carrying this T cell receptor (beta chain) was detected a few times. This entry belongs to a study of T cells in tumors after PD-1 blockade. Across the whole study: Either cemiplimab 350 mg every 2 weeks or pembrolizumab 200 mg every 3 weeks was given.

V gave up 0 bases and J gave up 4 bases, with 8 bases separating them. The CDR3 is 14 amino acids. The germline CDR1 and CDR2 sequences are MNHEY and SVGEGT. Libraries were prepared by immunoSEQ multiplex PCR; TCRdb keeps only in-frame clonotypes and omits some of them. The sample includes approximately 30,000 clones, 73% seen only once; the top ten take around two fifths. Sequencing used PBMCs, obtained after anti-PD-1 treatment. The rearrangement joins TRBV6-2 or TRBV6-3 to TRBJ2-3; D gene unclear. This sequence originates from a human donor with basal cell carcinoma. The CDR3 nucleotides are TGTGCCAGCAGTTACTCGTCGGCCTCAGATACGCAGTATTTT. Its protein product is CASSYSSASDTQYF.